This T cell receptor (beta chain) was profiled in a study of T cells in localized non-small cell lung cancer. General study results and limits: Appearance in adjacent lung was seen for a median around 55 of the top 100 tumor clones. Uninvolved adjacent lung had the highest recorded T cell clonality, with tumor below it.

In the case of this clone: Antigen specificity is unknown.

Per germline, CDR1 MDHEN and CDR2 SYDVKM. This CDR3 has 15 amino acids. Trimming removed 5 bases from V and 4 bases from J; junction bases left unmatched: 6. TCRdb's table, derived via immunoSEQ multiplex PCR, lists solely in-frame clones and lacks some. The sample gives about 28,000 clones, roughly 90% of which show up once; around 2.8% is in the top ten. The genes are TRBV28 and TRBJ2-5, with 11 bases that match TRBD2. This specimen was peripheral blood, taken before any cancer treatment. This receptor was obtained from a woman aged 18 to 55 with stage I lung adenocarcinoma. CDR3 region: CASSERLAGRETQYF. The CDR3 bases are TGTGCCAGCAGTGAACGACTAGCGGGACGAGAGACCCAGTACTTC.